Below are 26 T cell receptor beta chains sequenced from a single sample in a study of shared clonotypes between healthy human individuals. This table comes from immunoSEQ multiplex PCR, and its TCRdb copy is limited to in-frame clones, with some not included. The sample gives 550,000 to 600,000 clones, about 80% of which show up once; around 11% is in the top ten. The sample taken for sequencing was PBMCs. These TCRs come from a woman between 35 and 50 years old in good health. Some clones in this sample may be carry-over from other donors' samples.

The chain recombines TRBV5-6 with TRBJ2-3; D may be TRBD2 (6 bases). This CDR3 is 15 amino acids long. Germline V gives CDR1 SGHDT, CDR2 YYEEEE. Trimming pared 0 bases from V and 5 bases from J, leaving 13 bases between. The chain's CDR3 is CASSLVRERLDTQYF. The CDR3 nucleotides are TGTGCCAGCAGCTTGGTCCGGGAGAGGTTAGATACGCAGTATTTT.

V gene TRBV7-9 combines with J gene TRBJ2-5; no definite D call. This CDR3 is 15 amino acids long. V lost 0 bases and J lost 2, with 10 bases in between. Looked up from germline, CDR1 is SEHNR and CDR2 is FQNEAQ (reference sequence). The CDR3 here is CASSLAVRIQETQYF. The CDR3 nucleotides read TGTGCCAGCAGCTTAGCGGTGCGGATACAAGAGACCCAGTACTTC.

V usage is TRBV7-9 and J usage is TRBJ2-2; D uncertain. The V end was cut by 5 bases, the J end by 3 bases, with 10 bases between. The CDR3 consists of 14 residues. Germline V gives CDR1 SEHNR, CDR2 FQNEAQ (reference sequence). This CDR3 is CASSHARYTGELFF. CDR3 DNA sequence: TGTGCCAGCAGCCATGCGAGGTACACCGGGGAGCTGTTTTTT. Filled out from reference TRBV7-9 and TRBJ2-2, the complete variable domain reads DTGVSQNPRHKITKRGQNVTFRCDPISEHNRLYWYRQTLGQGPEFLTYFQNEAQLEKSRLLSDRFSAERPKGSFSTLEIQRTEQGDSAMYLCASSHARYTGELFFGEGSRLTVL.

This clone came up once. A far more abundant clone sits one base away, making this likely a read error. DNA of the CDR3: TGTGCCAGCAGTTGGACTAGCGGGAACACCGGGGAGCTGTTTTTT. Protein: CASSWTSGNTGELFF. The chain is built from TRBV28 and TRBJ2-2; 10 bases line up with TRBD2. Germline CDR1 MDHEN, CDR2 SYDVKM. The V and J ends lost 4 bases and 1 base, in that order; junction bases with no gene match: 0. CDR3 size: 15 residues.

The chain uses TRBV15 and TRBJ2-5; D is perhaps TRBD1 (7 bases). Germline-derived CDR1 and CDR2 are LNHNV and YYDKDF (reference sequence). There are 15 residues in the CDR3. Trimming shortened V by 0 bases and J by 2 bases, and 10 bases separated the two germline ends. CDR3 sequence (DNA): TGTGCCACCAGCAGAGACAGGGGGAGGCAAGAGACCCAGTACTTC. The encoded protein is CATSRDRGRQETQYF.

The rearrangement links TRBV5-1 to TRBJ1-4; 8 bases fit TRBD1. CDR3 length: 15 residues. Germline V gene data show CDR1 as SGHRS and CDR2 as YFSETQ. Trimming took 2 bases from V and 6 from J; bases not matched to a gene: 6. Here the CDR3 DNA reads TGCGCCAGCAGCTTTATGACAGGGGCGGATGAAAAACTGTTTTTT. As protein: CASSFMTGADEKLFF.

The chain carries TRBV4-2 and TRBJ2-3; D is unresolved. The CDR3 sequence is 17 residues long. Trimming pared 1 base from V and 2 bases from J, leaving 16 bases between. In germline, CDR1 is LGHNA, CDR2 YNFKEQ. The CDR3: CASSQVVGRSDTDTQYF. CDR3 coding DNA: TGTGCCAGCAGCCAAGTGGTGGGTCGTTCCGACACAGATACGCAGTATTTT.

This clone has a handful of counts. The CDR3 is CASSTLAGGGPNEQFF. CDR3 nucleotide sequence: TGTGCCAGCAGCACACTAGCGGGAGGAGGACCCAATGAGCAGTTCTTC. The chain has TRBV27 and TRBJ2-1, with 12 bases lining up with TRBD2. V was clipped by 6 bases and J by 6 bases; unmatched bases: 9. The CDR3 contains 16 residues. CDR1 MNHEY and CDR2 SMNVEV come from the germline V gene (reference sequence).

This sequence joins TRBV10-3 and TRBJ2-1; 10 bases fit TRBD2. Germline V gives CDR1 ENHRY, CDR2 SYGVKD. The CDR3 sequence is 14 residues long. J was trimmed by 6 bases and V by 10 bases; bases with no gene match: 9. The CDR3 sequence is CATNLAGDINEQFF. CDR3 nucleotides: TGTGCCACCAATCTAGCGGGAGACATCAATGAGCAGTTCTTC.

V is TRBV27 and J is TRBJ2-1, with 11 bases aligning to TRBD2. V lost 8 bases and J lost 4; bases outside the gene matches: 7. The CDR3 totals 15 residues. Germline CDR1 and CDR2: MNHEY and SMNVEV (reference sequence). CDR3 protein: CASSTGTSGYNEQFF. The CDR3 DNA sequence: TGTGCCAGCTCTACCGGGACTAGCGGTTACAATGAGCAGTTCTTC.

Remarks on this clone: With only one base between it and a far larger clone, this is likely a read error. This rearrangement joins TRBV30 to TRBJ1-5, with a possible D match to TRBD1 (5 bases). The V and J ends lost 0 bases and 6 bases respectively, with 12 bases between them. Germline values: CDR1 GTSNPN, CDR2 SVGIG (reference sequence). The CDR3 covers 14 residues. The CDR3 protein is CAWSVTGGSQPQHF. Here the CDR3 DNA reads TGTGCCTGGAGTGTCACGGGGGGTAGTCAGCCCCAGCATTTT.

The chain has TRBV6-1 and TRBJ2-3; D gene unclear. CDR3 size: 13 residues. Germline V lookup: CDR1 MNHNS, CDR2 SASEGT. The V gene lost 7 bases and the J gene lost 5 bases, with 13 bases spanning the gap. The CDR3 bases are TGTGCCAGCACCCCCCCCGGTGGAGATACGCAGTATTTT. As protein: CASTPPGGDTQYF.

This clone occurred once. This rearrangement joins TRBV28 to TRBJ1-4; D perhaps matches TRBD1 (5 bases). The germline CDR1 and CDR2 sequences are MDHEN and SYDVKM. V shed 3 bases and J shed 5 bases, with 19 bases lying between them. There are 17 residues in the CDR3. CDR3 sequence (DNA): TGTGCCAGCAGTTTCCGGTCGACCGGGACGAGAAATGAAAAACTGTTTTTT. This sequence encodes CASSFRSTGTRNEKLFF.

This clone has a handful of counts. The chain has TRBV4-1 and TRBJ1-1; D ambiguous. V was trimmed by 4 bases and J by 5 bases, leaving 5 bases between them. The germline gives CDR1 MGHRA, CDR2 YSYEKL. The CDR3 extends over 11 amino acids. CDR3 DNA: TGCGCCAGCAGCCTTGGTACTGAAGCTTTCTTT. The encoded protein is CASSLGTEAFF.

This chain connects TRBV5-6 to TRBJ2-1; 7 nucleotides line up with TRBD2. Germline trimming cut 2 bases from V and 3 bases from J; bases unmatched to any gene: 5. Germline CDR1 SGHDT, CDR2 YYEEEE. The CDR3 is made up of 15 amino acids. The CDR3 DNA reads as TGTGCCAGCAGCTTTACCCGGGACTACTACAATGAGCAGTTCTTC. It yields the protein CASSFTRDYYNEQFF.

The V call is TRBV4-1, the J call TRBJ1-4; TRBD1 matches 8 bases. The CDR3 spans 15 residues. Germline V gives CDR1 MGHRA, CDR2 YSYEKL. The trim removed 2 bases at V and 4 bases at J, leaving 3 bases unmatched. The CDR3 DNA sequence: TGCGCCAGCAGCCAAAGGACAGGGAGTAATGAAAAACTGTTTTTT. Translated: CASSQRTGSNEKLFF.

The rearrangement joins TRBV5-1 to TRBJ2-1; D may match TRBD1 or TRBD2 (6 bases each). V shed 0 bases and J shed 9 bases, with 13 bases lying between them. Germline CDR1 is SGHRS and CDR2 is YFSETQ. The CDR3 is made up of 14 amino acids. The CDR3 sequence: CASSLENREVEQFF. In nucleotides, the CDR3 is TGCGCCAGCAGCTTGGAGAACAGGGAGGTTGAGCAGTTCTTC. Full variable domain (outside the CDR3, taken from reference TRBV5-1 and TRBJ2-1): KAGVTQTPRYLIKTRGQQVTLSCSPISGHRSVSWYQQTPGQGLQFLFEYFSETQRNKGNFPGRFSGRQFSNSRSEMNVSTLELGDSALYLCASSLENREVEQFFGPGTRLTVL.

The CDR3 DNA sequence: TGTGCCAGCTCACCCCGACCCGGTGCGGGCACTGAAGCTTTCTTT. This sequence encodes CASSPRPGAGTEAFF. The chain links TRBV18 to TRBJ1-1, with D hard to call. The germline V and J ends were trimmed by 3 bases and 4 bases, with 15 bases remaining between them. The CDR3 is 15 amino acids. CDR1 and CDR2 (germline): KGHSH, LQKENI.

This clone came up many times. The J gene is TRBJ2-5, the V gene TRBV19; the D gene is possibly TRBD1 (5 bases). TRBJ2-7 matches the DNA end more closely, so the J call is doubtful. Germline CDR1 is LNHDA and CDR2 is SQIVND (reference sequence). The CDR3 runs 15 residues. CDR3 coding DNA: TGTGCCAGTAGTACCCGACAGACCAACTCCTACGAGCAGTACTTC. Translated, it gives CASSTRQTNSYEQYF.

CDR3 nucleotide sequence: TGCAGCGTTGCGGGACAGGGAAGCTACACCTTC. It specifies CSVAGQGSYTF. The chain carries TRBV29-1 and TRBJ1-2, with 9 nucleotides matching TRBD1. The CDR3 totals 11 residues. The trim removed 4 bases at V and 9 bases at J, leaving 3 bases unmatched. Per germline, CDR1 SQVTM and CDR2 ANQGSEA.

The V gene is TRBV7-3, the J gene TRBJ2-7; a possible D gene is TRBD2 (5 bases). The V and J ends lost 2 bases and 2 bases respectively, with 13 bases between them. This CDR3 comprises 15 residues. Germline CDR1 reads SGHTA; CDR2 reads FQGTGA. In DNA, the CDR3 is TGTGCCAGCAGCTTAGAGGGTCACAGCGCCTACGAGCAGTACTTC. Protein product: CASSLEGHSAYEQYF.

The CDR3 sequence is CASSLRQGVGNEQFF. CDR3 nucleotide sequence: TGCGCCAGCAGCCTAAGACAGGGTGTGGGCAATGAGCAGTTCTTC. This sequence joins TRBV5-1 and TRBJ2-1; 7 bases agree with TRBD1. The ends lost 4 bases at V and 6 bases at J; junction bases unmatched: 10. Germline lookup yields CDR1 SGHRS and CDR2 YFSETQ. This CDR3 contains 15 residues.

About this clone: Within the sample, other DNA sequences also encode this same CDR3. The chain joins TRBV19 to TRBJ2-6; possibly TRBD1 or TRBD2 for D (6 bases each). V was trimmed by 4 bases and J by 4 bases, leaving 14 bases between them. There are 16 residues in the CDR3. The germline V gene encodes CDR1 LNHDA and CDR2 SQIVND (reference sequence). The CDR3 DNA reads as TGTGCCAGTAGTACGACAGGTGCGGGGGGGGCCAACGTCCTGACTTTC. Translated, it gives CASSTTGAGGANVLTF.

This chain connects TRBV30 to TRBJ2-2; tentatively, D is TRBD2 (5 bases). V lost 1 base to trimming and J lost 5 bases, with 11 bases between them. Looked up from germline, CDR1 is GTSNPN and CDR2 is SVGIG (reference sequence). The CDR3 length is 14 residues. The CDR3 DNA sequence: TGTGCCTGGAGTGGAGGGATCGCAACCGGGGAGCTGTTTTTT. It specifies CAWSGGIATGELFF. Supplemented by reference TRBV30 and TRBJ2-2, the full variable domain reads SQTIHQWPATLVQPVGSPLSLECTVEGTSNPNLYWYRQAAGRGLQLLFYSVGIGQISSEVPQNLSASRPQDRQFILSSKKLLLSDSGFYLCAWSGGIATGELFFGEGSRLTVL.

On this clone: Additional DNA sequences in this sample encode the identical CDR3. This chain uses TRBV7-2 with TRBJ1-5; possible D gene TRBD1, 6 bases. The CDR3 is 15 amino acids. From germline, CDR1 is SGHTA and CDR2 FQGNSA. The V end lost 5 bases, the J end lost 0 bases, and 11 bases lay between the germline ends. This CDR3 reads CASSPQGTSNQPQHF. The CDR3 region has the DNA TGTGCCAGCAGCCCTCAGGGGACTAGCAATCAGCCCCAGCATTTT.

In its sample, this clone was seen once. The V call is TRBV18, the J call TRBJ1-1; D may be TRBD1 (5 bases). The CDR3 totals 14 residues. V was trimmed by 4 bases and J by 4 bases, leaving 13 bases between them. CDR1 is KGHSH and CDR2 is LQKENI in the germline V gene. The CDR3, as DNA: TGTGCCAGCTCACTTCAGGGTTCTCGCACTGAAGCTTTCTTT. Translating it yields CASSLQGSRTEAFF.